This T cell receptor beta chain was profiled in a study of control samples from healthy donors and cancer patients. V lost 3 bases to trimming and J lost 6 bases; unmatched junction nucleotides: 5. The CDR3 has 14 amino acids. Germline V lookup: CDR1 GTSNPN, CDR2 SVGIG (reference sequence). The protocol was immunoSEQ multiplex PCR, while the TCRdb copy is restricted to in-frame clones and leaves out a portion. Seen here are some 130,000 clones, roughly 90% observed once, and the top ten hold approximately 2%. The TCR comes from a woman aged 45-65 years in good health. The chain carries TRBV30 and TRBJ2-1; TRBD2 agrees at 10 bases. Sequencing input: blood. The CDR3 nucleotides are TGTGCCTGGAGACTAGCGGGGCCCCTCAATGAGCAGTTCTTC. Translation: CAWRLAGPLNEQFF.